This TCR beta chain originates from a study of CD8 T cells in Susac syndrome. It was with random hexamers that roughly 0.45 to 1 ug RNA was reverse transcribed. One entry per CDR3 protein, called by TCRdb with MiXCR from the immunoSEQ multiplex PCR reads. This sample has 150,000 to 200,000 distinct CDR3 sequences; approximately 93% occur once, and the top ten carry 0.085% to 0.095%. The CDR3 runs 11 residues. Germline V gene lookup returns CDR1 LGHDT and CDR2 YNNKEL (reference sequence). The germline V and J ends were trimmed by 3 bases and 5 bases, with 4 bases remaining between them. The sequencing input was CD4+ T cells from PBMCs. The genes are TRBV3-1 and TRBJ2-5; D unresolved. The sequence came from a human donor with multiple sclerosis. CDR3 in DNA: TGTGCCAGCAGCCACAGGGAGACCCAGTACTTC. Protein sequence: CASSHRETQYF.